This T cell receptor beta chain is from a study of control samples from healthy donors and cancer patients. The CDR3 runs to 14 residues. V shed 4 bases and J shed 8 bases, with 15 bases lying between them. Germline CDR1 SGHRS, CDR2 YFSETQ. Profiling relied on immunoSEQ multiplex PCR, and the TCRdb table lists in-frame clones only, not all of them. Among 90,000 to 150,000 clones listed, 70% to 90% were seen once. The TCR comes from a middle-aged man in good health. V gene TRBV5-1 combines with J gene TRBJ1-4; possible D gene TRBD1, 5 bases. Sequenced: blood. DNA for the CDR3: TGCGCCAGCAGCGGGGACCGACCCGACGAAAAACTGTTTTTT. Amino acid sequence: CASSGDRPDEKLFF.